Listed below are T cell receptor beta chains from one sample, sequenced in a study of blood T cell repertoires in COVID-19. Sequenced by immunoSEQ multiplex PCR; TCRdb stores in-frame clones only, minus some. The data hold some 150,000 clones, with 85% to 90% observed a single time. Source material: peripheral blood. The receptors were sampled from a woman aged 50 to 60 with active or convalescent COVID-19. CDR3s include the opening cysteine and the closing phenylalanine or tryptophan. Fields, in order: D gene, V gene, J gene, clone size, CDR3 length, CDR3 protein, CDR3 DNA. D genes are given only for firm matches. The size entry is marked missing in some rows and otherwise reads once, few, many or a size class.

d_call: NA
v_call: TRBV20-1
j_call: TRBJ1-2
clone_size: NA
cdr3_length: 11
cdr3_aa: CSAVTLNGYTF
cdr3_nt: TGCAGTGCCGTGACACTTAATGGCTACACCTTC

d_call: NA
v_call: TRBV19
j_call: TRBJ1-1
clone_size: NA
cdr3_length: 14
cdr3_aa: CASSDGYGRTEAFF
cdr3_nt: TGTGCCAGTAGTGATGGATATGGGAGAACTGAAGCTTTCTTT

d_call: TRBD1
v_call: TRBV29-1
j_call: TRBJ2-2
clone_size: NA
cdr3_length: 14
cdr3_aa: CSGTRQGARGELFF
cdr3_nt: TGCAGCGGAACGCGACAGGGGGCGAGGGGGGAGCTGTTTTTT

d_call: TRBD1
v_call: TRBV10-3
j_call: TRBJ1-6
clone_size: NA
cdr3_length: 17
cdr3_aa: CAISESGSGGLSSPLHF
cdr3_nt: TGTGCCATCAGTGAGTCTGGGTCAGGGGGTCTGAGTTCACCCCTCCACTTT

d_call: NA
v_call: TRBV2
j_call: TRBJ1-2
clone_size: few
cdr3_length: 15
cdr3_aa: CASEARWTGRDGYTF
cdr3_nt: TGTGCCAGCGAAGCCCGATGGACGGGGAGGGATGGCTACACCTTC

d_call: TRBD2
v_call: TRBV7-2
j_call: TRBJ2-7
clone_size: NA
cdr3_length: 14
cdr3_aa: CASSLAAVGGEQYF
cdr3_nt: TGTGCCAGCAGCTTAGCTGCGGTGGGAGGGGAGCAGTACTTC

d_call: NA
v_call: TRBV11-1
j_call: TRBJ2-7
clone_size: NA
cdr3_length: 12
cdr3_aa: CASSLATGEQYF
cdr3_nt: TGTGCCAGCAGCCTAGCTACTGGCGAGCAGTACTTC

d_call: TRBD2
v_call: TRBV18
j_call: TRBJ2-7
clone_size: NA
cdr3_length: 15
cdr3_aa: CASSSLAGTSYEQYF
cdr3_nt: TGTGCCAGCTCATCGTTAGCGGGGACCTCCTACGAGCAGTACTTC

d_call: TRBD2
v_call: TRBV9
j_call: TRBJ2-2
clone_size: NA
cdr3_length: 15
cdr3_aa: CASSVVSGGTGELFF
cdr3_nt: TGTGCCAGCAGCGTAGTTAGCGGGGGGACCGGGGAGCTGTTTTTT

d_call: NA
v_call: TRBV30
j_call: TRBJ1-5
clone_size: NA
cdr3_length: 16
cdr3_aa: CAWSDRDPYSNQPQHF
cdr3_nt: TGTGCCTGGAGTGACAGGGATCCCTATAGCAATCAGCCCCAGCATTTT

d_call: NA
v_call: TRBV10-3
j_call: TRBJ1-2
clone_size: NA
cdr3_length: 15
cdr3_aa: CATRPGERDGDGYTF
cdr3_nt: TGTGCCACCCGACCCGGGGAAAGAGATGGCGATGGCTACACCTTC

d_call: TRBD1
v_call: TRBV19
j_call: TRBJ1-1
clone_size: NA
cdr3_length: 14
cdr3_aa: CASNDRGRRTEAFF
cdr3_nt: TGTGCCAGTAACGACAGGGGGCGGCGTACTGAAGCTTTCTTT

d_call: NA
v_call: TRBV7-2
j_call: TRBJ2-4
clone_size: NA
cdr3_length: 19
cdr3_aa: CASSLGRGGETLAKNIQYF
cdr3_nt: TGTGCCAGCAGCTTAGGGAGGGGTGGGGAAACACTAGCCAAAAACATTCAGTACTTC

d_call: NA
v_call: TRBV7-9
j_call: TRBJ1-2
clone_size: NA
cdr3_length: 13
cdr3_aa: CASSLDSIYGYTF
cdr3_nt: TGTGCCAGCAGCTTGGACAGCATCTATGGCTACACCTTC

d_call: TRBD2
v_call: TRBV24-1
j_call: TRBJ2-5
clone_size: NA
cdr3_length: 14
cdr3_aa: CATSASGRAETQYF
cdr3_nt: TGTGCCACCAGTGCCAGCGGGAGGGCCGAGACCCAGTACTTC

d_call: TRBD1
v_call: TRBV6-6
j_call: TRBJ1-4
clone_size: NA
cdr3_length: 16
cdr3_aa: CASTALYGTELEKLFF
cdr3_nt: TGTGCCAGCACCGCCCTTTACGGGACAGAGTTGGAAAAACTGTTTTTT

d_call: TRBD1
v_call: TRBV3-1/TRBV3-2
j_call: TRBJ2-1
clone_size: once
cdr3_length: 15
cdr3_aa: CASSRGQGIYNEQFF
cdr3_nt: TGTGCCAGCAGCCGGGGACAGGGAATCTACAATGAGCAGTTCTTC

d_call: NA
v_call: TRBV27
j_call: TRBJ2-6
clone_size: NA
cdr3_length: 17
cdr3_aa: CASSSARLSSGANVLTF
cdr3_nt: TGTGCCAGCAGTTCTGCGAGGTTGAGCTCTGGGGCCAACGTCCTGACTTTC

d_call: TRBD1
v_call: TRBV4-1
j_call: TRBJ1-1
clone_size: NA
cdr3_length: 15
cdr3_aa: CASSQDQIRQGQAFF
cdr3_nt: TGCGCCAGCAGCCAAGATCAAATCCGACAGGGGCAAGCTTTCTTT

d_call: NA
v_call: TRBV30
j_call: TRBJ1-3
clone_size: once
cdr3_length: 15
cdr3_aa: CAWTMGGSQGNTIYF
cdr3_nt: TGTGCCTGGACCATGGGGGGAAGTCAGGGAAACACCATATATTTT

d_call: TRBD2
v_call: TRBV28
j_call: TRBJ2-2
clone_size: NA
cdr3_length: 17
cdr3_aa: CASSFPSSGRAGGELFF
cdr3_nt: TGTGCCAGCAGTTTCCCCTCTAGCGGGAGGGCCGGCGGGGAGCTGTTTTTT

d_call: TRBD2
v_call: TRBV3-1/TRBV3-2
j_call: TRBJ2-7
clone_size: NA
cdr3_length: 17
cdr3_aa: CASSQGGAAGPRGEQYF
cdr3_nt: TGTGCCAGCAGCCAAGGAGGGGCAGCGGGACCCCGGGGCGAGCAGTACTTC

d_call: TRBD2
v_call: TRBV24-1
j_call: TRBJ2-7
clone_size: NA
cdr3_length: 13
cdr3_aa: CATSELAGGEQYF
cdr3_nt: TGTGCCACCAGTGAGTTAGCGGGTGGCGAGCAGTACTTC

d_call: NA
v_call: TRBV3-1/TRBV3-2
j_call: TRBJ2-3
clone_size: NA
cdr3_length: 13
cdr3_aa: CASSHIRPGTQYF
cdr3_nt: TGTGCCAGCAGCCATATTCGGCCGGGTACGCAGTATTTT

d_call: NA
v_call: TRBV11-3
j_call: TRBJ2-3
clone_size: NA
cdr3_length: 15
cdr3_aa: CASSPGGRSHDTQYF
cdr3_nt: TGTGCCAGCAGCCCGGGGGGCCGCTCCCACGATACGCAGTATTTT

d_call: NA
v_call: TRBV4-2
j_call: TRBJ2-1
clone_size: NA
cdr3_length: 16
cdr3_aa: CASSQERMSSYNEQFF
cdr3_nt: TGTGCCAGCAGCCAAGAGCGGATGAGCTCCTACAATGAGCAGTTCTTC

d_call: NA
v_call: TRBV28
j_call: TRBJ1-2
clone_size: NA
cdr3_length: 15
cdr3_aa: CASSPAVQVSYGYTF
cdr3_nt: TGTGCCAGCAGCCCCGCAGTGCAGGTCTCCTATGGCTACACCTTC

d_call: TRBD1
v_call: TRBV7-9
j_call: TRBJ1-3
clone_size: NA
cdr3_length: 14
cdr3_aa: CASSVLTGANTIYF
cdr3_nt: TGTGCCAGCAGCGTACTGACAGGGGCAAACACCATATATTTT

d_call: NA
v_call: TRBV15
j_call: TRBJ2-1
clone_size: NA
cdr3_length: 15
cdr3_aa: CATSGGVGASNEQFF
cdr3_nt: TGTGCCACCAGCGGAGGAGTAGGGGCATCCAATGAGCAGTTCTTC

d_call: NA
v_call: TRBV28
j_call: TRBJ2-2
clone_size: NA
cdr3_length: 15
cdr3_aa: CASRLTGPNTGELFF
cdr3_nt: TGTGCCAGCAGACTGACAGGTCCGAACACCGGGGAGCTGTTTTTT

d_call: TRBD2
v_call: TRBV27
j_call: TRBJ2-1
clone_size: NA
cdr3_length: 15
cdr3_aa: CASRGGYSVYNEQFF
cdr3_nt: TGTGCCAGCAGGGGAGGGTACTCGGTTTACAATGAGCAGTTCTTC

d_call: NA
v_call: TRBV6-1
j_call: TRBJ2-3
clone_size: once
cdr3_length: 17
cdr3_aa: CASSELRGVNGRYTQYF
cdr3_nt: TGTGCCAGCAGTGAACTTCGCGGGGTTAACGGGAGATATACGCAGTATTTT

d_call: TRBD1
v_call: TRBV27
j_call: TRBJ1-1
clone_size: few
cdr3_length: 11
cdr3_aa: CASSRQGVAFF
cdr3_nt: TGTGCCAGCAGTCGACAGGGGGTGGCTTTCTTT

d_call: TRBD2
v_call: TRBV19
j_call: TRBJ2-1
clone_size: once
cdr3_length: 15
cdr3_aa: CASSIRLAGVYEQFF
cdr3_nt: TGTGCCAGTAGTATCCGACTAGCGGGGGTCTATGAGCAGTTCTTC

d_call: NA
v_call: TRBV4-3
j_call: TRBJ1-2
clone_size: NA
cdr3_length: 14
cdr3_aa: CASSQEQGSHGYTF
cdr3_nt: TGCGCCAGCAGCCAAGAACAGGGTTCCCATGGCTACACCTTC

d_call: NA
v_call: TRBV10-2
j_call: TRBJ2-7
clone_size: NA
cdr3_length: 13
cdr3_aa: CASSIQGPHEQYF
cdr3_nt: TGCGCCAGCAGTATACAGGGCCCCCACGAGCAGTACTTC

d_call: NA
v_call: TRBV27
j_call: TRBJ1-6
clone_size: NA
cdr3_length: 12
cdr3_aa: CASSFGQGSLHF
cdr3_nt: TGTGCCAGCAGTTTTGGGCAGGGTAGTCTCCACTTT

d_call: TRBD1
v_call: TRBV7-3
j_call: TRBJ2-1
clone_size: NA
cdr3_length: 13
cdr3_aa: CASSLDRDNEQFF
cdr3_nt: TGTGCCAGCAGCTTAGACAGGGACAATGAGCAGTTCTTC

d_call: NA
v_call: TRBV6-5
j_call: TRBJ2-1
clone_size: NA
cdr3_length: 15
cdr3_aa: CASSSTSSSYNEQFF
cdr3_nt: TGTGCCAGCAGTTCGACTAGTAGCTCCTACAATGAGCAGTTCTTC

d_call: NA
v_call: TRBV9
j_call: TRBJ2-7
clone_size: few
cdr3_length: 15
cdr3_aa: CASSSIPVGVNEQYF
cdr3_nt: TGTGCCAGCAGCTCCATACCCGTCGGGGTAAACGAGCAGTACTTC

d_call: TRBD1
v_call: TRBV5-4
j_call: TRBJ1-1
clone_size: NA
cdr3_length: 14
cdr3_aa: CASSLGDRDTEAFF
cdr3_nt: TGTGCCAGCAGCTTGGGGGACAGGGACACTGAAGCTTTCTTT

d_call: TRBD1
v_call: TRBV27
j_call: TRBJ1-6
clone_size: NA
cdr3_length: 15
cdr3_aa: CASSTTGTGVSPLHF
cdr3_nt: TGTGCCAGCAGTACCACCGGGACAGGGGTTTCACCCCTCCACTTT

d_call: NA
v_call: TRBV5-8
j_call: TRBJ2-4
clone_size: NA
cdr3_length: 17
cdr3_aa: CASRFGVTYSSGNIQYF
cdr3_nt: TGTGCCAGCAGATTCGGGGTGACTTACTCTTCCGGGAACATTCAGTACTTC

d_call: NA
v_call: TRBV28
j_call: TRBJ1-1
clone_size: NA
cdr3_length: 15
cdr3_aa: CASSLGAYKATEAFF
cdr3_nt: TGTGCCAGCAGTTTAGGGGCCTACAAGGCCACTGAAGCTTTCTTT

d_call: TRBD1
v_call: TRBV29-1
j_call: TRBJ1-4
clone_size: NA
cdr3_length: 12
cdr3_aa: CSVYRGDEKLFF
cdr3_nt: TGCAGCGTTTACAGGGGGGACGAAAAACTGTTTTTT

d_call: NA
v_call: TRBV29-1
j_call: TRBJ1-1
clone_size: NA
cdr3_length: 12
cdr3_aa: CSVEKGGTEAFF
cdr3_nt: TGCAGCGTTGAAAAGGGAGGGACTGAAGCTTTCTTT

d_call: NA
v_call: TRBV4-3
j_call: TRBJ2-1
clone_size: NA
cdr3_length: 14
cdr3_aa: CASSQFRGANEQFF
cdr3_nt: TGCGCCAGCAGCCAATTTCGGGGGGCCAATGAGCAGTTCTTC

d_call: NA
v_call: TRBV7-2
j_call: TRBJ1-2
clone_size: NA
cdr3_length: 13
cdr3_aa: CASSLQETYGYTF
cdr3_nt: TGTGCCAGCAGCTTACAGGAAACCTATGGCTACACCTTC

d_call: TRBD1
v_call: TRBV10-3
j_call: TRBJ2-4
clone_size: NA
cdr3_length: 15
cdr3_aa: CAISESGQGVHIQYF
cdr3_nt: TGTGCCATCAGTGAGTCGGGACAGGGCGTGCACATTCAGTACTTC

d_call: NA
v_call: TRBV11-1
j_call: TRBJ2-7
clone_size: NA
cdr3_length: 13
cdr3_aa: CASSAGKPYEQYF
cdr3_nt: TGTGCCAGCAGCGCCGGGAAACCATACGAGCAGTACTTC

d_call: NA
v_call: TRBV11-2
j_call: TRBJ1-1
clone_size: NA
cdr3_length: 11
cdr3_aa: CASSGDTEAFF
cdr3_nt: TGTGCCAGCAGCGGAGACACTGAAGCTTTCTTT

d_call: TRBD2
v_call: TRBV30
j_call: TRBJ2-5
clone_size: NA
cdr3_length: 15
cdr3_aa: CAWSVLTSGQETQYF
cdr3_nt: TGTGCCTGGAGTGTACTAACTAGCGGCCAAGAGACCCAGTACTTC

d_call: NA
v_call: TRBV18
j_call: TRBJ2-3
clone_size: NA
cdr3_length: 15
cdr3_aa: CASSPLALDPDTQYF
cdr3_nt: TGTGCCAGCTCACCACTCGCCCTAGATCCAGATACGCAGTATTTT

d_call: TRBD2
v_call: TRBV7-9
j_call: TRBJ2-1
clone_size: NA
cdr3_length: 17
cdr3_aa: CASSKYGLAGDFHEQFF
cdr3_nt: TGTGCCAGCAGCAAATATGGACTAGCGGGAGATTTCCATGAGCAGTTCTTC

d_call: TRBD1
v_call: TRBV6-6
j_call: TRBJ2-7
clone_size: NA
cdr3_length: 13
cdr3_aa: CASSSPGGIEQYF
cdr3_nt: TGTGCCAGCAGTTCCCCAGGGGGTATCGAGCAGTACTTC

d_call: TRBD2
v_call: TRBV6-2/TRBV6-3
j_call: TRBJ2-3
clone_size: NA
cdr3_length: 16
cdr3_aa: CASSRGSGGISDTQYF
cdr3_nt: TGTGCCAGCAGTCGAGGCAGCGGGGGTATCTCAGATACGCAGTATTTT

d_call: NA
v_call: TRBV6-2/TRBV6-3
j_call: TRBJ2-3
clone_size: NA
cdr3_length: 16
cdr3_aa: CASSYPQVPSTDTQYF
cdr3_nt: TGTGCCAGCAGTTACCCTCAGGTGCCTAGCACAGATACGCAGTATTTT